Each of the 5 T cell receptor beta chains below was sequenced from the same sample in a study of blood T cell repertoires in COVID-19. Profiled with immunoSEQ multiplex PCR; TCRdb holds only in-frame clones, not every one. The sample yields fewer than 120,000 clones, approximately 65% seen once. The sample taken for sequencing was peripheral blood. All receptors come from a woman between 55 and 75 years old with acute or convalescent COVID-19.

This clone was detected only once. The chain has TRBV3-1 (or the pseudogene TRBV3-2) and TRBJ2-3, with 9 bases lining up with TRBD2. V lost 3 bases, J lost 7 bases, and 8 bases stayed unmatched. This CDR3 spans 15 amino acids. Germline lookup yields CDR1 LGHDT and CDR2 YNNKEL (reference sequence). The CDR3 sequence is CASSQIGTSTNTQYF. The CDR3 DNA sequence: TGTGCCAGCAGCCAGATCGGGACTAGCACGAATACGCAGTATTTT.

This clone came up a few times. This chain joins TRBV14 and TRBJ1-1; TRBD1 matches 9 bases. Germline CDR1 is SGHDN and CDR2 is FVKESK. This CDR3 has 14 residues. V dropped 0 bases and J dropped 9; count of bases not matched to a gene: 5. In nucleotides, the CDR3 is TGTGCCAGCAGCCAAGAATGGGGACAGGGTCAAGCTTTCTTT. This sequence encodes CASSQEWGQGQAFF.

This clone has only a few counts. This chain links TRBV13 with TRBJ2-3, with 8 bases aligning to TRBD1. Germline loops: CDR1 PRHDT, CDR2 FYEKMQ (reference sequence). Losses at the gene ends were 0 bases for V and 4 bases for J; bases not matched to a gene: 3. CDR3 length: 15 residues. DNA for the CDR3: TGTGCCAGCAGCTTAGGGGCAGGGGGCCCAGATACGCAGTATTTT. Protein product: CASSLGAGGPDTQYF.

This sequence joins TRBV6-5 and TRBJ2-5, with D maybe TRBD1 (6 bases). The CDR3 runs 15 residues. Per the germline V gene, CDR1 is MNHEY and CDR2 is SVGAGI. The V gene lost 6 bases and the J gene lost 1 base, with 15 bases spanning the gap. This CDR3 is CASSYSVGAQETQYF. In nucleotides, the CDR3 is TGTGCCAGCAGCTACAGTGTGGGGGCCCAAGAGACCCAGTACTTC.

The V and J genes are TRBV6-2 or TRBV6-3 and TRBJ1-5; D gene ambiguous. The CDR3 extends over 15 amino acids. The germline V gene encodes CDR1 MNHEY and CDR2 SVGEGT. Deletions cut 0 bases from V and 5 bases from J, with 11 bases between. CDR3 sequence reads: CASSYSGRAHQPQHF. The CDR3 nucleotides read TGTGCCAGCAGTTACTCCGGGAGGGCTCATCAGCCCCAGCATTTT.